The 10 T cell receptor beta chains presented below share a single source sample, sequenced in a study of PD-1 blockade in classical Hodgkin lymphoma. Each patient experienced a relapse that followed autologous stem cell transplantation, and brentuximab vedotin exposure varied. Clones were sequenced by immunoSEQ multiplex PCR, and TCRdb holds only the in-frame ones, with some missing. Of roughly 100,000 clones in the sample, approximately 90% were seen once. The sample in question was peripheral blood mononuclear cells (PBMCs), obtained before the second cycle of nivolumab. The origin of the receptors is a human donor with classical Hodgkin lymphoma.

J is TRBJ1-3 and V is TRBV5-1; tentatively, D is TRBD1 (5 bases). The V gene's germline CDR1 is SGHRS and CDR2 YFSETQ. The CDR3 is 17 amino acids. With 8 bases removed from V and 4 bases from J, the gap between germline ends came to 25 bases. The CDR3, as DNA: TGCGCCAGGGGACCAGAAATAAAACGTGCCGTAGGAAACACCATATATTTT. This encodes CARGPEIKRAVGNTIYF.

This clone was observed a few times. This rearrangement joins TRBV7-2 to TRBJ2-7; 7 bases map to TRBD1. The CDR3 covers 14 residues. V shed 5 bases and J 3 bases; nucleotides not matched to a gene: 7. Per the germline V gene, CDR1 is SGHTA and CDR2 is FQGNSA. For the CDR3, the DNA is TGTGCCAGCAGCCCACCGGACAGGCTCTACGAGCAGTACTTC. Protein: CASSPPDRLYEQYF.

The chain couples TRBV6-5 to TRBJ2-1; 8 bases align to TRBD2. The ends lost 5 bases at V and 1 base at J; junction bases unmatched: 4. CDR3 length equals 15 residues. Germline V CDR1 and CDR2: MNHEY, SVGAGI. The DNA of the CDR3 is TGTGCCAGCAGTCGGATAGCGGGGTCCTACAATGAGCAGTTCTTC. This translates into CASSRIAGSYNEQFF.

This rearrangement joins TRBV6-1 to TRBJ1-4; no clear D gene. V dropped 6 bases and J dropped 2 bases, with 13 bases sitting between them. Germline V gene data show CDR1 as MNHNS and CDR2 as SASEGT. The length of the CDR3 is 15 residues. CDR3 bases: TGTGCCAGCAGCGAACCAGGTCGCACTAATGAAAAACTGTTTTTT. Protein sequence: CASSEPGRTNEKLFF.

The rearrangement joins TRBV11-3 to TRBJ2-1, with D maybe TRBD2 (5 bases). The V gene's germline CDR1 is SGHNT and CDR2 YENEEA. The CDR3 consists of 13 residues. V gave up 1 base and J gave up 9 bases, with 10 bases separating them. The CDR3 loop reads CASSLGISAEQFF. In DNA form, the CDR3 reads TGTGCCAGCAGCTTAGGGATTAGCGCTGAGCAGTTCTTC.

The gene calls are TRBV6-5 and TRBJ2-7, with D possibly TRBD2 on 5 matching bases. The CDR3 has 15 amino acids. The V end was cut by 7 bases, the J end by 0 bases, with 16 bases between. Germline CDR1 MNHEY, CDR2 SVGAGI. CDR3 region: CASINYLGLSYEQYF. The CDR3 bases are TGTGCCAGCATCAATTACCTCGGACTCTCCTACGAGCAGTACTTC.

This clone has just a few counts. The V and J genes are TRBV19 and TRBJ1-6; no reliable D call. V lost 3 bases, J lost 12 bases, and 15 bases lay in between. The CDR3 runs 14 residues. Germline V gene data show CDR1 as LNHDA and CDR2 as SQIVND (reference sequence). The CDR3 DNA sequence: TGTGCCAGTAGTATGGGCCTGACCGCCGTACCCCTCCACTTT. Translation gives CASSMGLTAVPLHF.

This clone was observed once. The CDR3 DNA is TGCGCCAGCAGCTTAGACAGGGAGTTAGGTTTACCCCTCCACTTT. Protein sequence: CASSLDRELGLPLHF. The V call is TRBV5-1, the J call TRBJ1-6; 7 bases align to TRBD1. V lost 2 bases, J lost 12 bases, and 11 bases stayed unmatched. Germline CDR1 SGHRS, CDR2 YFSETQ. This CDR3 contains 15 residues.

This chain links TRBV5-1 with TRBJ1-1; D remains ambiguous. Trimming took 0 bases from V and 0 from J, leaving 6 bases between them. This CDR3 is 14 amino acids long. Germline CDR1 and CDR2: SGHRS and YFSETQ. CDR3 loop: CASSLAFMNTEAFF. In DNA, the CDR3 is TGCGCCAGCAGCTTGGCGTTCATGAACACTGAAGCTTTCTTT.

The gene calls are TRBV5-5 and TRBJ1-5; no firm D call. V shed 0 bases and J shed 0 bases, with 16 bases lying between them. Germline CDR1 and CDR2: SGHKS and YYEKEE (reference sequence). The CDR3 is made up of 18 amino acids. CDR3 loop: CASSLGISYPYSNQPQHF. DNA of the CDR3: TGTGCCAGCAGCTTGGGCATATCTTACCCATATAGCAATCAGCCCCAGCATTTT.